This T cell receptor (beta chain) came from a study of cytotoxic CD8 clonotypes in ibrutinib-treated CLL (dated by TCRdb to the early 2020s). At the level of the whole study: The cohort was composed of about 10 relapsed/refractory and approximately 14 treatment-naive patients; IGHV unmutated status was identified in approximately 17 patients. Cryopreserved peripheral blood mononuclear cells were collected at three points: before therapy, at response, and at either sustained remission or disease progression. Every remission and progressive disease sample was obtained while ibrutinib was still being received by the patients. Response samples were obtained after a median of approximately 12 months of treatment, with a range of roughly 6 to 40 months. Of the roughly 86 people in the trial, around 26 had longitudinal samples available. Samples averaged roughly 280,000 productive templates and around 91,000 productive rearrangements. Responses were partial in some 24 patients and complete in 2; after median roughly 69 months follow-up, about 14 stayed in remission and about twelve progressed. The full study reports these points: At ibrutinib response clonality went up, during sustained remission it held steady, and at progression it dropped back toward baseline. Sampling times were not matched between patients in sustained remission and patients whose disease was progressing, and lymph node repertoires were not examined. At baseline, clonality was higher than in age-matched healthy donors and showed a strong correlation with circulating CD8+ T-cell counts. Public clonotypes were rare and either contracted or stayed stable during treatment, and the rise in clonality at ibrutinib response reflected the expansion of private clonotypes.

The goal of deep resolution MiSeq sequencing was a depth between 1 in 1 million and 1 in 200,000 T cells, and coverage averaged 10x per clonotype. TCR beta libraries were generated with the immunoSEQ hsTCRB Kit. The study's own analysis went as follows. ImmunoSEQ Data Assistant and ImmunoSEQ Analyzer were used for data analysis, and V, D and J genes were assigned according to IMGT definitions. Clonality, which ranges from 0 to 1, was calculated by subtracting the normalized Shannon entropy of productive rearrangement frequencies from one. Only overrepresented clonotypes making up at least 0.05% of each patient's repertoire were included in the public clonotype analysis. Thirteen age-matched healthy donor repertoires from immuneACCESS were used as controls for clonality. Held by TCRdb, this immuneACCESS table contains in-frame sequences only and omits some clones. Under half of the omission traces to an unresolved V gene where checked; the cause of the rest is unknown. V and J calls and clone size are those listed in that table; D and trimming were worked out from the DNA. Across this sample there are about 200,000 clones, with around 72% seen only once. Around 15% of the sample rests with the top ten.

In light of the paper, this sample's time point label describes: roughly 23 months on ibrutinib. For TCR beta library preparation, approximately 1.8 micrograms of genomic DNA was extracted from cryopreserved PBMCs. Longitudinal blood samples from CLL patients on ibrutinib monotherapy were analyzed using high-throughput TCR beta sequencing. Patients were enrolled in a phase 2 open-label single-center ibrutinib monotherapy trial. To note about this clone: The clone's antigen remains unknown. Per-nucleotide qualities are absent, and no much larger clonotype sits a single base away.

V has 3 bases trimmed and J has 5 bases trimmed; junction bases matching no gene number 7. The CDR3 runs 15 residues from the cysteine to the phenylalanine. Here the CDR3 DNA is all that survives: 45 bases in frame from base 1. Taken from the germline V gene, the CDR1 and CDR2 loops are SGHRS and YFSETQ. The rearranged chain carries TRBV5-1 and TRBJ2-5, with 10 bases aligning to TRBD2. The receptor was derived from a human donor with chronic lymphocytic leukemia. This specimen consisted of PBMCs, obtained after 24 months of ibrutinib treatment. The nucleotide sequence is given as TGCGCCAGCAGCTCAGCTAGCGGGAGACCGGAGACCCAGTACTTC. This encodes CASSSASGRPETQYF. The CDR3, completed at both ends by the reference TRBV5-1 and TRBJ2-5 genes, gives the full variable domain KAGVTQTPRYLIKTRGQQVTLSCSPISGHRSVSWYQQTPGQGLQFLFEYFSETQRNKGNFPGRFSGRQFSNSRSEMNVSTLELGDSALYLCASSSASGRPETQYFGPGTRLLVL.